A selection of T cell receptor beta chains follows, all from one sample in a study of OX40 agonist ivuxolimab in advanced cancers. Sequenced by immunoSEQ multiplex PCR; TCRdb stores in-frame clones only, minus some. Here the sample spans approximately 76,000 clones, 93% being singletons. Here the sequenced sample was CD4+ or CD8+ T cells sorted from blood, taken in a trial of the OX40 agonist ivuxolimab. These receptors were taken from an adult with an advanced solid tumor such as melanoma, head and neck, liver or kidney cancer. The CDR3 runs from the conserved cysteine through the conserved F or W. Fields, in order: clone size, J gene, V gene, D gene, CDR3 protein, CDR3 DNA. The D gene is left open where the match is weak. Clone size is shown for a subset of rows, as once, few, many or a class of expanded clone.

- TRBJ1-2 TRBV2 - CASSGLAGANYGYTF TGTGCCAGCAGTGGCCTAGCCGGAGCTAACTATGGCTACACCTTC
- TRBJ2-2 TRBV9 - CASTKGNTGELFF TGTGCCAGCACCAAAGGAAACACCGGGGAGCTGTTTTTT
- TRBJ1-5 TRBV30 TRBD1 CAWSVGQGVQPQHF TGTGCCTGGAGTGTAGGACAGGGGGTTCAGCCCCAGCATTTT
- TRBJ1-5 TRBV4-1 - CASSQLPGGPQHF TGCGCCAGCAGCCAGCTGCCCGGAGGGCCCCAGCATTTT
- TRBJ1-3 TRBV5-1 - CASSADGLSGNTIYF TGCGCCAGCAGCGCGGACGGCCTCTCTGGAAACACCATATATTTT
- TRBJ2-6 TRBV13 - CASSHSEVLTF TGTGCCAGCAGCCACTCGGAGGTCCTGACTTTC
- TRBJ1-1 TRBV6-1 - CASIEGGLNTEAFF TGTGCCAGCATCGAAGGAGGTTTGAACACTGAAGCTTTCTTT
- TRBJ2-7 TRBV27 - CASSSGAGTVTYEQYF TGTGCCAGCAGTTCCGGAGCCGGGACGGTCACCTACGAGCAGTACTTC
- TRBJ1-1 TRBV25-1 - CASRAGAEAFF TGTGCCAGCAGAGCTGGGGCTGAAGCTTTCTTT
- TRBJ2-7 TRBV27 - CASSFGAPYYEQYF TGTGCCAGCAGTTTCGGGGCGCCATACTACGAGCAGTACTTC
- TRBJ2-1 TRBV4-1 TRBD2 CASSPYIAGGNEQFF TGCGCCAGCAGCCCCTACATAGCGGGAGGAAATGAGCAGTTCTTC
- TRBJ1-1 TRBV10-3 TRBD1 CATRNPGTVNSEAFF TGTGCCACGCGAAACCCCGGGACAGTCAATTCTGAAGCTTTCTTT
- TRBJ2-2 TRBV9 - CASSVDDRATGELFF TGTGCCAGCAGCGTAGACGATAGGGCCACCGGGGAGCTGTTTTTT
- TRBJ1-1 TRBV6-4 - CASRVGQGNTEAFF TGTGCCAGCAGGGTGGGTCAGGGGAACACTGAAGCTTTCTTT
- TRBJ2-1 TRBV7-9 - CATRTYNEQFF TGTGCCACCCGTACATACAATGAGCAGTTCTTC
- TRBJ1-3 TRBV19 - CASSKQVSSGNTIYF TGTGCCAGTAGTAAGCAAGTAAGCTCTGGAAACACCATATATTTT
- TRBJ2-2 TRBV4-1 - CASSRVSWDSDTGELFF TGCGCCAGCAGCCGAGTAAGCTGGGACTCTGACACCGGGGAGCTGTTTTTT
- TRBJ1-1 TRBV28 TRBD1 CASSDRVYTEAFF TGTGCCAGCAGCGACAGGGTCTACACTGAAGCTTTCTTT
- TRBJ1-2 TRBV4-1 TRBD1 CASSQAADRGYGYTF TGCGCCAGCAGCCAGGCTGCTGACAGGGGCTATGGCTACACCTTC
- TRBJ2-7 TRBV4-1 - CASSQDAGTSYEQYF TGCGCCAGCAGCCAAGATGCTGGGACATCCTACGAGCAGTACTTC
- TRBJ2-7 TRBV14 TRBD2 CASSPFSGDPRDEQYF TGTGCCAGCAGCCCCTTTAGCGGGGACCCTCGAGACGAGCAGTACTTC
- TRBJ1-1 TRBV9 - CASSVGLLGTEAFF TGTGCCAGCAGCGTAGGACTTTTGGGGACTGAAGCTTTCTTT
once TRBJ1-2 TRBV9 - CASSVQDYGYTF TGTGCCAGCAGCGTTCAGGACTATGGCTACACCTTC
once TRBJ2-5 TRBV25-1 TRBD1 CASSDRDREAKETQYF TGTGCCAGCAGTGACAGGGACAGGGAGGCGAAAGAGACCCAGTACTTC
- TRBJ1-1 TRBV7-9 - CASSVSRETLNTEAFF TGTGCCAGCAGCGTATCCAGGGAGACTTTGAACACTGAAGCTTTCTTT
- TRBJ2-7 TRBV27 TRBD2 CASSLSGIAGGSYEQYF TGTGCCAGCAGTTTATCGGGTATAGCGGGCGGTTCCTACGAGCAGTACTTC
- TRBJ2-3 TRBV10-2 TRBD2 CASSVSTSGGPTDTQYF TGCGCCAGCTCTGTTTCAACTAGCGGGGGGCCCACAGATACGCAGTATTTT
- TRBJ2-5 TRBV27 - CASSSSATQETQYF TGTGCCAGCAGTTCCAGCGCTACCCAAGAGACCCAGTACTTC
- TRBJ1-2 TRBV6-5 - CASSAGSGLSYGYTF TGTGCCAGCAGCGCGGGGTCAGGTCTCTCCTATGGCTACACCTTC
- TRBJ1-1 TRBV27 TRBD1 CASSFSGGLEAFF TGTGCCAGCAGTTTCTCAGGGGGCTTGGAAGCTTTCTTT
- TRBJ1-1 TRBV12-5 - CASARKGNTEAFF TGTGCTAGTGCCCGTAAGGGAAACACTGAAGCTTTCTTT
- TRBJ2-6 TRBV7-8 TRBD1 CASSLDGPRDSLPSGANVLTF TGTGCCAGCAGCTTAGATGGTCCCCGGGACAGTTTACCCTCTGGGGCCAACGTCCTGACTTTC
once TRBJ2-3 TRBV29-1 TRBD1 CSVWTGRSMSGVTDTQYF TGCAGCGTCTGGACAGGGAGAAGCATGTCCGGGGTCACAGATACGCAGTATTTT
- TRBJ2-5 TRBV7-7 - CASSRDLLSRETQYF TGTGCCAGCAGCCGGGACTTACTCTCGAGGGAGACCCAGTACTTC
- TRBJ2-6 TRBV2 TRBD1 CASRTRGQGANVLTF TGTGCCAGCAGAACCAGGGGGCAAGGGGCCAACGTCCTGACTTTC
- TRBJ2-1 TRBV27 TRBD2 CASSLAGGSDNEQFF TGTGCCAGCAGTTTGGCGGGGGGATCCGACAATGAGCAGTTCTTC
- TRBJ1-2 TRBV4-3 - CASSQDVRLDYGYTF TGCGCCAGCAGCCAAGATGTACGGCTGGACTATGGCTACACCTTC
- TRBJ2-2 TRBV5-6 - CASSFGTLNTGELFF TGTGCCAGCAGCTTCGGGACACTTAACACCGGGGAGCTGTTTTTT
- TRBJ2-2 TRBV9 - CASSAQPGPRGTGELFF TGTGCCAGCAGCGCCCAACCCGGGCCCCGAGGAACCGGGGAGCTGTTTTTT
- TRBJ1-5 TRBV4-1 - CASSPPGRGGDQPQHF TGCGCCAGCAGCCCACCCGGACGGGGGGGGGATCAGCCCCAGCATTTT
- TRBJ1-1 TRBV5-1 TRBD1 CASSLETGGPEAFF TGCGCCAGCAGCTTAGAAACAGGGGGACCTGAAGCTTTCTTT
- TRBJ2-7 TRBV11-2 TRBD1 CASSLEGTGGYEQYF TGTGCCAGCAGCTTAGAGGGGACAGGGGGCTACGAGCAGTACTTC
once TRBJ2-1 TRBV27 - CASSLSSTGRNEQFF TGTGCCAGCAGTTTATCGTCCACGGGGAGGAATGAGCAGTTCTTC
- TRBJ2-2 TRBV6-5 - CATGPTGELFF TGTGCCACCGGACCTACCGGGGAGCTGTTTTTT
- TRBJ2-1 TRBV12-5 TRBD2 CASGLPLSPRLAGAYNEQFF TGTGCTAGTGGTTTGCCCTTATCCCCCCGACTAGCGGGAGCCTACAATGAGCAGTTCTTC
- TRBJ2-7 TRBV27 TRBD2 CASSSIAGGGREQYF TGTGCCAGCAGCTCCATAGCGGGAGGGGGTCGGGAGCAGTACTTC
- TRBJ2-3 TRBV6-5 - CASSWGTDTQYF TGTGCCAGCAGTTGGGGAACAGATACGCAGTATTTT
- TRBJ1-1 TRBV10-1 - CASSDWGANTEAFF TGCGCCAGCAGTGATTGGGGAGCTAACACTGAAGCTTTCTTT
- TRBJ2-7 TRBV7-9 TRBD2 CASSHPSGTVYYEQYF TGTGCCAGCAGCCACCCTAGCGGGACCGTATACTACGAGCAGTACTTC
- TRBJ2-2 TRBV11-3 - CASSPGREGGTGELFF TGTGCCAGCAGCCCCGGCCGTGAAGGGGGAACCGGGGAGCTGTTTTTT
- TRBJ1-3 TRBV29-1 - CSVDGGNTIYF TGCAGCGTTGACGGGGGAAACACCATATATTTT
once TRBJ1-1 TRBV15 TRBD1 CATTPRQGITEAFF TGTGCCACCACCCCTAGACAGGGGATCACTGAAGCTTTCTTT
- TRBJ1-3 TRBV28 - CASTGSGTGNTIYF TGTGCCAGCACGGGGAGTGGGACTGGAAACACCATATATTTT
- TRBJ1-1 TRBV27 - CASSFGTTTEAFF TGTGCCAGCAGTTTTGGGACAACCACTGAAGCTTTCTTT
- TRBJ2-7 TRBV27 - CASSPTPGPAREQYF TGTGCCAGCAGTCCGACGCCGGGACCGGCCCGCGAGCAGTACTTC
- TRBJ2-7 TRBV27 TRBD1 CASSPGQGYEQYF TGTGCCAGCAGTCCGGGACAGGGCTACGAGCAGTACTTC
- TRBJ2-1 TRBV14 - CASSQGLAAEQFF TGTGCCAGCAGCCAAGGGCTAGCTGCTGAGCAGTTCTTC
- TRBJ1-1 TRBV6-6 - CATNSLVENTEAFF TGTGCCACCAACAGCCTAGTTGAGAACACTGAAGCTTTCTTT